This TCR beta chain derives from a study of T cells after yellow fever vaccination. This clonotype was counted ten times or more. What it binds is unknown. Germline CDR1 reads SGHRS; CDR2 reads YFSETQ. J lost 5 bases, V lost 0 bases, and 4 bases had no gene match. This CDR3 is 15 amino acids long. From the 5' RACE reads, TCRdb called clonotypes with MiXCR, one entry per CDR3 protein. The data contain 310,000 or so distinct CDR3 sequences, about 3.5% of them seen just once; the ten biggest clones take up 20% to 30%. Findings and limits, study-wide: Clonotypes found in both CD4 and CD8 compartments made up a small share. Most primary-vaccination clones recurred post-booster (approximately 96% CD4, just over 85% CD8).

This TCR derives from a man aged 18-30 years who received the YFV17D yellow fever vaccine. Material: PBMCs, obtained on the day of the yellow fever booster vaccination. The chain uses TRBV5-1 and TRBJ2-5; 10 nucleotides line up with TRBD2. As DNA, the CDR3 is TGCGCCAGCAGCTTGGCACTAGCGGGGACGGAGACCCAGTACTTC. As protein: CASSLALAGTETQYF.